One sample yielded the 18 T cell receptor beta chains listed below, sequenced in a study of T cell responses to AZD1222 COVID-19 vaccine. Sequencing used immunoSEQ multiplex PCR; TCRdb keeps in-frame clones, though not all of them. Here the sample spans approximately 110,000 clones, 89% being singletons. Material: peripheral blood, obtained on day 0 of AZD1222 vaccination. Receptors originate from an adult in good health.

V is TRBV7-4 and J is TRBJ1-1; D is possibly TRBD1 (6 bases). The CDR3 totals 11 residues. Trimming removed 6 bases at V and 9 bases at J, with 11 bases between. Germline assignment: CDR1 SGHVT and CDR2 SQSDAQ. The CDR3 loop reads CASSYREKAFF. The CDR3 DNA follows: TGTGCCAGCAGTTACAGGGAAAAAGCTTTCTTT.

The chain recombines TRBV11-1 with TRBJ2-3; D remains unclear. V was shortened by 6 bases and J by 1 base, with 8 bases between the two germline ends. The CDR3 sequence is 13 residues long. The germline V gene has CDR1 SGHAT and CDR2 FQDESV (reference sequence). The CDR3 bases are TGTGCCAGCAGACGGGTCCGCACAGATACGCAGTATTTT. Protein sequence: CASRRVRTDTQYF.

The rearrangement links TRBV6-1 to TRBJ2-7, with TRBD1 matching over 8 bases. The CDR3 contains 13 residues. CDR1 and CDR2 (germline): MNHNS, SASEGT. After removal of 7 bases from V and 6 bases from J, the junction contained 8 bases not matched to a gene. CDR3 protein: CASKQGVASEQYF. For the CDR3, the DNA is TGTGCCAGCAAACAGGGGGTCGCGTCCGAGCAGTACTTC.

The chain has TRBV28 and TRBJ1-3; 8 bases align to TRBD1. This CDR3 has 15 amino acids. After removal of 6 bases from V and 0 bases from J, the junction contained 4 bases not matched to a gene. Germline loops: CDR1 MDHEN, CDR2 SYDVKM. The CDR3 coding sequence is TGTGCCAGCAGGACAGGGGCGAGCTCTGGAAACACCATATATTTT. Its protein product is CASRTGASSGNTIYF.

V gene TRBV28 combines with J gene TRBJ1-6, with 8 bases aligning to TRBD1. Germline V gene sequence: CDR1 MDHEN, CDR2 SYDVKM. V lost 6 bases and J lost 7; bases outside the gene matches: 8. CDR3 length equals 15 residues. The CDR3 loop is CASRPQGARNSPLHF. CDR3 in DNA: TGTGCCAGCAGGCCTCAGGGGGCCAGGAATTCACCCCTCCACTTT.

Written as DNA, the CDR3 is TGTGCCTGGAGTGTACCTAGCGGATTTCAAGAGACCCAGTACTTC. It yields the protein CAWSVPSGFQETQYF. The rearrangement uses TRBV30 and TRBJ2-5, with 7 positions matching TRBD2. The junction had 6 bases not matched to a gene; V was cut back by 0 bases and J by 2 bases. This CDR3 has 15 residues. The germline V gene encodes CDR1 GTSNPN and CDR2 SVGIG (reference sequence).

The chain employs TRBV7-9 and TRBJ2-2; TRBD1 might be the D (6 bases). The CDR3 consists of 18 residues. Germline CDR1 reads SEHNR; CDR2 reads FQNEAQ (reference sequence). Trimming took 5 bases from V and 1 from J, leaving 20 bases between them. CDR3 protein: CASSRKQGSNLNTGELFF. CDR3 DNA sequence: TGTGCCAGCAGCCGAAAACAGGGAAGCAATCTGAACACCGGGGAGCTGTTTTTT.

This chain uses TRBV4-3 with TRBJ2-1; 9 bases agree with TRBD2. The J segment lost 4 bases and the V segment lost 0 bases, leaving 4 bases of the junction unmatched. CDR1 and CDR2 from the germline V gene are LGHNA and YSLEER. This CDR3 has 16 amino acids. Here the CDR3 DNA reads TGCGCCAGCAGCCAAGATAGCGGGGGAAGGTACAATGAGCAGTTCTTC. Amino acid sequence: CASSQDSGGRYNEQFF.

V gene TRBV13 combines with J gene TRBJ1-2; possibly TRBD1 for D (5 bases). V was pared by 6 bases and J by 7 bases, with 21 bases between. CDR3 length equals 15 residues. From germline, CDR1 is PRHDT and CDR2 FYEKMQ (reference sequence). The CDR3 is CASSHRGMVSGGYTF. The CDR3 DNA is TGTGCCAGCAGTCACCGGGGGATGGTTTCGGGTGGCTACACCTTC.

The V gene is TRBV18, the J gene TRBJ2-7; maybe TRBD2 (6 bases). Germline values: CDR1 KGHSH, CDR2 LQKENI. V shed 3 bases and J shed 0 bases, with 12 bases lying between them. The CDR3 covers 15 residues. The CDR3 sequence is CASSPPGLTSYEQYF. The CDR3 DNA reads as TGTGCCAGCTCACCTCCGGGACTGACCTCCTACGAGCAGTACTTC.

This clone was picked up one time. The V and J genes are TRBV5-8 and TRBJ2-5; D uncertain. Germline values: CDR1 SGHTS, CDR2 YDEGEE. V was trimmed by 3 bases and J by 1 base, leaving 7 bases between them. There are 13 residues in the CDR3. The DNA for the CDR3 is TGTGCCAGCAGCTATGAACCCCAAGAGACCCAGTACTTC. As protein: CASSYEPQETQYF.

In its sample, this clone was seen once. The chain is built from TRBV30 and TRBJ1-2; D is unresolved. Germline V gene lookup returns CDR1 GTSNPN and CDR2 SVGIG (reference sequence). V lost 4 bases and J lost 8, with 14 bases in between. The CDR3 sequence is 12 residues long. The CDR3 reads CAWTVGTGGYTF. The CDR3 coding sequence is TGTGCCTGGACGGTCGGCACTGGGGGCTACACCTTC. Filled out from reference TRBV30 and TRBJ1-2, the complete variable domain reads SQTIHQWPATLVQPVGSPLSLECTVEGTSNPNLYWYRQAAGRGLQLLFYSVGIGQISSEVPQNLSASRPQDRQFILSSKKLLLSDSGFYLCAWTVGTGGYTFGSGTRLTVV.

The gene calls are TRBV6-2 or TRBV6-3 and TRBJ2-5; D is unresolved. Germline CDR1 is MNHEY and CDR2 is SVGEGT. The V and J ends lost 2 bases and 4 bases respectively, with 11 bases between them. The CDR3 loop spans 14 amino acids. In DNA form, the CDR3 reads TGTGCCAGCAGTTACGGCCCCTTGGGAGAGACCCAGTACTTC. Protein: CASSYGPLGETQYF.

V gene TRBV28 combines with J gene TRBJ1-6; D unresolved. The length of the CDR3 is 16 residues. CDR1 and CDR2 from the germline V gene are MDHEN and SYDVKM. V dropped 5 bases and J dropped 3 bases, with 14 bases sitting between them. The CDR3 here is CASSAGDGLYNSPLHF. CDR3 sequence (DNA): TGTGCCAGCAGTGCAGGTGACGGTCTCTATAATTCACCCCTCCACTTT.

In nucleotides, the CDR3 is TGTGCCAGCAGCCAAGAAGTCGGGGACAGGGGTGAATATGGCTACACCTTC. This gives the protein CASSQEVGDRGEYGYTF. The chain combines TRBV4-2 with TRBJ1-2; TRBD1 matches at 10 bases. Per the germline V gene, CDR1 is LGHNA and CDR2 is YNFKEQ. V shed 0 bases, J shed 5 bases, and the junction held 9 bases outside the gene matches. CDR3 length: 17 amino acids.

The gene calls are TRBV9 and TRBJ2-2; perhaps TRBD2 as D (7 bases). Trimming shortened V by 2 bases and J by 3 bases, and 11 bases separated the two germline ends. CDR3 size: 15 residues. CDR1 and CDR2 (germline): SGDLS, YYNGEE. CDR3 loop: CASSVGGLDTGELFF. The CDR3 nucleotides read TGTGCCAGCAGCGTCGGGGGGCTCGACACCGGGGAGCTGTTTTTT.

CDR3 protein: CASLGQGEGQPQHF. DNA for the CDR3: TGTGCCAGTTTAGGGCAGGGGGAAGGTCAGCCCCAGCATTTT. The V gene is TRBV28, the J gene TRBJ1-5; TRBD1 aligns across 7 bases. CDR3 length: 14 amino acids. Germline V lookup: CDR1 MDHEN, CDR2 SYDVKM. V was clipped by 9 bases and J by 6 bases; unmatched bases: 11.

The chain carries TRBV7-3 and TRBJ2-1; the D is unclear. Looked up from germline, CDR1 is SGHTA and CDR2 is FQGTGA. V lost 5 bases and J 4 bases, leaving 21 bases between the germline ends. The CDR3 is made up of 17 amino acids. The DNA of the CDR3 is TGTGCCAGCAGCCCTTCCGGGCTGAGCGCGCTTTACAATGAGCAGTTCTTC. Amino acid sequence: CASSPSGLSALYNEQFF.